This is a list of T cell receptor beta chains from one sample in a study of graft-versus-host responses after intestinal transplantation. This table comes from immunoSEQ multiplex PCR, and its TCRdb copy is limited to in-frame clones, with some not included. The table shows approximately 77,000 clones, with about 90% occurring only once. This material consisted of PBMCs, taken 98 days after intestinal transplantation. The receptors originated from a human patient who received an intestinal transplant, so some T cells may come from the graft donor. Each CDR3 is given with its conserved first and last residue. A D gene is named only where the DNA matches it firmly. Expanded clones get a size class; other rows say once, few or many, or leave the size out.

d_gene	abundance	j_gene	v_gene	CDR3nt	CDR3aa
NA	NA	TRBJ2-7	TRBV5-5	TGTGCCAGCAGCTCGCCTGACAGTTACGAGCAGTACTTC	CASSSPDSYEQYF
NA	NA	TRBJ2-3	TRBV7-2	TGTGCCAGCAGGGATGCTAGCACAGATACGCAGTATTTT	CASRDASTDTQYF
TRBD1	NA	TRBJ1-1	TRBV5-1	TGCGCCAGCGCTACACAACCTAGGACAGGGGGCTTGGGCACTGAAGCTTTCTTT	CASATQPRTGGLGTEAFF
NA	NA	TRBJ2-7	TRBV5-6	TGTGCCAGCAGTCCTACAGGGAAATACGAGCAGTACTTC	CASSPTGKYEQYF
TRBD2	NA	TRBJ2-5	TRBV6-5	TGTGCCAGCAGTTCTAGCGGGGGGTACCAAGAGACCCAGTACTTC	CASSSSGGYQETQYF
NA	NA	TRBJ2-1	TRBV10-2	TGCGCCAGGCACCTCTTGAGGAGCTCCTACAATGAGCAGTTCTTC	CARHLLRSSYNEQFF
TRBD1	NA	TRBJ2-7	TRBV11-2	TGTGCCAGCAGCCCGGGGACAGGGCGGGTCTACGAGCAGTACTTC	CASSPGTGRVYEQYF
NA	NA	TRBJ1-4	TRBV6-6	TGTGCCAGCAGTTACTCGATCGTATTCAACAATGAAAAACTGTTTTTT	CASSYSIVFNNEKLFF
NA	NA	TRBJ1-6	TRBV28	TGTGCCAGCAGCCCCCGGGACCGCAATAATTCACCCCTCCACTTT	CASSPRDRNNSPLHF
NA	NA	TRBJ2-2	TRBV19	TGTGCCAGTGGGGTAGCAGTAGGTTACACCGGGGAGCTGTTTTTT	CASGVAVGYTGELFF
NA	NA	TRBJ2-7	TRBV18	TGTGCCAGCTCACCGCGCGAGTTACGAGGAAGCGAGCAGTACTTC	CASSPRELRGSEQYF
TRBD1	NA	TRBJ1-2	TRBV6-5	TGTGCCAGCAGTTATCGGGACAGGACTTATGGCTACACCTTC	CASSYRDRTYGYTF
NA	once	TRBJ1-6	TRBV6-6	TGTGCCAGCAGTAGGACGGTGCCCTTTAATTCACCCCTCCACTTT	CASSRTVPFNSPLHF
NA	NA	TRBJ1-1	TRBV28	TGTGCCAGCAGTTTATCCTTGAACACTGAAGCTTTCTTT	CASSLSLNTEAFF
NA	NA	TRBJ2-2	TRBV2	TGTGCCAGCACTTTCAGGGGGAGGAACGGGGAGCTGTTTTTT	CASTFRGRNGELFF
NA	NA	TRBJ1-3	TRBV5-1	TGCGCCAGCAGCTTGGGAGGTCCCCTCTCTGGAAACACCATATATTTT	CASSLGGPLSGNTIYF
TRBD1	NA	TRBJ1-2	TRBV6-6	TGTGCCAGCAGTTACTCGACAGGGGGTGGCTACACCTTC	CASSYSTGGGYTF
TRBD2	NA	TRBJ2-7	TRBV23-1	TGCGCCAGCAGTCAATTGCGGGGTTTGGCGGGGGGCCCCAACGAGCAGTACTTC	CASSQLRGLAGGPNEQYF
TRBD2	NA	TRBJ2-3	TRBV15	TGTGCCACCAGCACGGGACTAGTGGGCGCAAGCACAGATACGCAGTATTTT	CATSTGLVGASTDTQYF
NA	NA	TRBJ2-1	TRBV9	TGTGCCAGCAGCCCCGAGGGCCTCGTTGGGTACAATGAGCAGTTCTTC	CASSPEGLVGYNEQFF
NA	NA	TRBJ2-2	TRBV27	TGTGCCAGCGGGTCCAGGGTGAACACCGGGGAGCTGTTTTTT	CASGSRVNTGELFF
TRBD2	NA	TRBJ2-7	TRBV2	TGTGCCAGCAGGGGTAAACTAGCGGGGGACGAGCAGTACTTC	CASRGKLAGDEQYF
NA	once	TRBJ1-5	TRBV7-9	TGTGCCAGCAGCCCGAGCAGCTACAATCAGCCCCAGCATTTT	CASSPSSYNQPQHF
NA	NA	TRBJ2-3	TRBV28	TGTGCCAGCAGTTTGGGAGGTCCCACAGATACGCAGTATTTT	CASSLGGPTDTQYF